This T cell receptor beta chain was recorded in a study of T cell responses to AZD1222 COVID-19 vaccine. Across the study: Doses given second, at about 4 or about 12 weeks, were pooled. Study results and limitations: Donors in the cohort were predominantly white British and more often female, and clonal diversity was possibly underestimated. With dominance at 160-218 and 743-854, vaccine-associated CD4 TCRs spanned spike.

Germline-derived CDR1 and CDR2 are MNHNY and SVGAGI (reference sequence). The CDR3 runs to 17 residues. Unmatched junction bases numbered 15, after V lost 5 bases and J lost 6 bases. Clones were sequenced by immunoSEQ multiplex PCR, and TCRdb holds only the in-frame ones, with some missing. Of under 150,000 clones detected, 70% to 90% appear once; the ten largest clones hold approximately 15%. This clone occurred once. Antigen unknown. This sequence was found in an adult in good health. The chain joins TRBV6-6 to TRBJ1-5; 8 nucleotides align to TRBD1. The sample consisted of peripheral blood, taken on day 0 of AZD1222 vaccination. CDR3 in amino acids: CASSHQPGTGVGQPQHF. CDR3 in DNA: TGTGCCAGCAGTCATCAACCCGGGACAGGCGTCGGTCAGCCCCAGCATTTT.